Below, 21 T cell receptor beta chains from the same sample are listed, as sequenced in a study of blood T cell repertoires in COVID-19. Sequencing used immunoSEQ multiplex PCR; TCRdb keeps in-frame clones, though not all of them. The data hold 60,000 to 85,000 clones, with 65% to 90% observed a single time. Sequencing was done on a sample of peripheral blood. The receptor set was obtained from a human donor in a cohort sampled during active COVID-19.

This clone was detected only a few times. The junction differs from germline at one of its ends, possibly a read error. The rearrangement uses TRBV7-9 and TRBJ1-2; D is possibly TRBD1 (6 bases). The CDR3 consists of 14 residues. CDR1 and CDR2 (germline): SEHNR, FQNEAQ (reference sequence). The CDR3 bases are TGTGCCAGCAGCTTATTGGTGGACAGCACCAATCTCTCGTTC. Residues: CASSLLVDSTNLSF.

The chain combines TRBV4-1 with TRBJ2-7, with D uncertain. The CDR3 length is 15 residues. Per the germline V gene, CDR1 is MGHRA and CDR2 is YSYEKL. The ends were cut back, 1 base at V and 1 base at J, with 11 bases in the middle. As DNA, the CDR3 is TGCGCCAGCAGCCAAGGCCAGGCACTGTCCTACGAGCAGTACTTC. Its protein product is CASSQGQALSYEQYF.

The chain combines TRBV5-1 with TRBJ2-7; 11 nucleotides align to TRBD1. Germline loops: CDR1 SGHRS, CDR2 YFSETQ. The CDR3 contains 14 residues. Trimming at V came to 7 bases and at J to 3 bases, leaving 6 bases not matched to a gene. The CDR3 region has the DNA TGCGCCAGCGGCCCTGGGACAGGGGGCTACGAGCAGTACTTC. This sequence encodes CASGPGTGGYEQYF.

V usage is TRBV15 and J usage is TRBJ1-5; the D is unclear. Germline CDR1 reads LNHNV; CDR2 reads YYDKDF (reference sequence). V was pared by 1 base and J by 6 bases, with 10 bases between. The CDR3 runs 14 residues. Here the CDR3 DNA reads TGTGCCACCAGCAGAGGCGAGGGAAGTCAGCCCCAGCATTTT. Its translation is CATSRGEGSQPQHF.

The chain employs TRBV5-4 and TRBJ2-2, with 11 nucleotides matching TRBD1. The CDR3 runs 16 residues. Germline V gene sequence: CDR1 SGHNT, CDR2 YYREEE (reference sequence). V shed 1 base and J 6 bases; nucleotides not matched to a gene: 5. The CDR3, as DNA: TGTGCCAGCAGCTTGCGTGCGGGACAGGGGGCCGGGGAGCTGTTTTTT. Protein sequence: CASSLRAGQGAGELFF.

The chain couples TRBV3-1 (or the pseudogene TRBV3-2) to TRBJ1-1; 7 bases are a match to TRBD1. CDR3 size: 13 residues. Germline values: CDR1 LGHDT, CDR2 YNNKEL (reference sequence). J gave up 6 bases and V 2 bases, and 3 bases lay outside the gene matches. The CDR3 DNA sequence: TGTGCCAGCAGCCAACAGGGGGAACCTGAAGCTTTCTTT. This encodes CASSQQGEPEAFF.

This clone was detected a few times. This chain connects TRBV6-5 to TRBJ1-6; D remains unclear. Trimming removed 6 bases from V and 9 bases from J, with 18 bases in between. The CDR3 consists of 15 residues. Germline values: CDR1 MNHEY, CDR2 SVGAGI. The chain's CDR3 is CASSLRGRVSSPLHF. The CDR3 bases are TGTGCCAGCAGCCTACGTGGGAGGGTGAGTTCACCCCTCCACTTT.

This CDR3 reads CASSYTHGSQPQHF. The CDR3 DNA reads TGTGCCAGCAGTTACACCCACGGGTCCCAGCCCCAGCATTTT. The gene calls are TRBV28 and TRBJ1-5; no definite D call. Trimming removed 4 bases from V and 7 bases from J, with 14 bases in between. Germline V gene data show CDR1 as MDHEN and CDR2 as SYDVKM. This CDR3 contains 14 residues.

The J gene is TRBJ1-5, the V gene TRBV7-2; 7 bases agree with TRBD1. With 5 bases clipped from V and 9 bases from J, the junction kept 16 bases outside the gene matches. Germline V lookup: CDR1 SGHTA, CDR2 FQGNSA. The CDR3 length is 16 residues. The CDR3 nucleotides are TGTGCCAGCAGCCCTCGACAGGGTCCCCTCGGTAGGCCCCAGCATTTT. This codes for CASSPRQGPLGRPQHF.

This chain uses TRBV4-2 with TRBJ2-7, with 9 bases fitting TRBD2. The ends lost 1 base at V and 2 bases at J; junction bases unmatched: 12. The CDR3 contains 18 residues. Looked up from germline, CDR1 is LGHNA and CDR2 is YNFKEQ. For the CDR3, the DNA is TGTGCCAGCAGCCAAGCTATGGTAAGCGGGAGGTTCCCCTACGAGCAGTACTTC. Translation: CASSQAMVSGRFPYEQYF.

This sequence joins TRBV7-3 and TRBJ1-2; 7 nucleotides line up with TRBD1. The germline V gene encodes CDR1 SGHTA and CDR2 FQGTGA. This CDR3 spans 12 amino acids. Germline trimming cut 6 bases from V and 4 bases from J; bases unmatched to any gene: 2. The CDR3 DNA is TGTGCCAGCAGAAGGGACAGCTATGGCTACACCTTC. Amino acids: CASRRDSYGYTF.

The chain is built from TRBV27 and TRBJ1-1; D unclear. Germline-derived CDR1 and CDR2 are MNHEY and SMNVEV (reference sequence). The CDR3 extends over 18 amino acids. Trimming shortened V by 3 bases and J by 1 base, and 21 bases separated the two germline ends. The CDR3 DNA is TGTGCCAGCAGTTTTATTTCTGGGTTGGGCCAAGGGAACACTGAAGCTTTCTTT. This encodes CASSFISGLGQGNTEAFF.

This clone is a singleton in its sample. This chain joins TRBV6-6 and TRBJ2-1, with a possible D match to TRBD2 (5 bases). Germline V CDR1 and CDR2: MNHNY, SVGAGI (reference sequence). This CDR3 contains 11 residues. Trimming pared 4 bases from V and 9 bases from J, leaving 7 bases between. CDR3 loop: CASSWTGEQFF. Here the CDR3 DNA reads TGTGCCAGCAGTTGGACTGGTGAGCAGTTCTTC.

This clone was observed a handful of times. The genes are TRBV27 and TRBJ1-2; D possibly corresponds to TRBD1 (6 bases). Trimming cost V 5 bases and J 2 bases, with 9 bases left between them. CDR1 is MNHEY and CDR2 is SMNVEV in the germline V gene (reference sequence). This CDR3 has 13 amino acids. CDR3 nucleotides: TGTGCCAGCAGTCGCGACAGGAACTATGGCTACACCTTC. Amino acid sequence: CASSRDRNYGYTF.

The J gene is TRBJ2-1, the V gene TRBV7-3; the match to TRBD2 covers 7 bases. The CDR3 runs 15 residues. The V segment lost 5 bases and the J segment 9 bases; nucleotides outside the gene matches: 13. Germline assignment: CDR1 SGHTA and CDR2 FQGTGA. Here the CDR3 reads CASSPTGTKRGEQFF. For the CDR3, the DNA is TGTGCCAGCAGCCCGACCGGGACTAAAAGGGGTGAGCAGTTCTTC.

The rearrangement uses TRBV7-2 and TRBJ2-1; TRBD1 agrees at 11 bases. Germline V gene lookup returns CDR1 SGHTA and CDR2 FQGNSA. The CDR3 has 15 amino acids. J gave up 7 bases and V 1 base, and 3 bases lay outside the gene matches. The CDR3 DNA reads as TGTGCCAGCAGCTTAGTCGGGACAGGGGGTAATGAGCAGTTCTTC. Protein: CASSLVGTGGNEQFF. The full variable domain, its missing parts supplied by reference TRBV7-2 and TRBJ2-1, is GAGVSQSPSNKVTEKGKDVELRCDPISGHTALYWYRQSLGQGLEFLIYFQGNSAPDKSGLPSDRFSAERTGGSVSTLTIQRTQQEDSAVYLCASSLVGTGGNEQFFGPGTRLTVL.

The chain recombines TRBV5-5 with TRBJ1-1, with 9 bases that match TRBD1. CDR3 length equals 13 residues. Trimming took 3 bases from V and 10 from J; bases not matched to a gene: 7. CDR1 is SGHKS and CDR2 is YYEKEE in the germline V gene (reference sequence). CDR3: CASSSPGQGGAFF. The CDR3, as DNA: TGTGCCAGCAGCTCACCGGGACAGGGAGGAGCTTTCTTT. The entire variable domain, with the rest obtained from reference TRBV5-5 and TRBJ1-1, is as follows: DAGVTQSPTHLIKTRGQQVTLRCSPISGHKSVSWYQQVLGQGPQFIFQYYEKEERGRGNFPDRFSARQFPNYSSELNVNALLLGDSALYLCASSSPGQGGAFFGQGTRLTVV.

The chain couples TRBV5-1 to TRBJ2-5, with 8 nucleotides matching TRBD2. Germline V gives CDR1 SGHRS, CDR2 YFSETQ. V dropped 4 bases and J dropped 5; count of bases not matched to a gene: 13. The CDR3 consists of 16 residues. As DNA, the CDR3 is TGCGCCAGCAGCCGAGAAGCAGGCGGGAGGCTGGAGACCCAGTACTTC. Amino acids: CASSREAGGRLETQYF.

V and J are TRBV2 and TRBJ1-4; D ambiguous. This CDR3 spans 14 amino acids. The V end lost 4 bases, the J end lost 4 bases, and 10 bases lay between the germline ends. Germline CDR1 reads SNHLY; CDR2 reads FYNNEI. In nucleotides, the CDR3 is TGTGCCAGCAGTGGATGGGAGGGTAATGAAAAACTGTTTTTT. Translation: CASSGWEGNEKLFF.

The V call is TRBV6-5, the J call TRBJ1-6; 9 nucleotides align to TRBD1. The junction had 5 bases not matched to a gene; V was cut back by 6 bases and J by 8 bases. CDR3 size: 14 residues. Germline CDR1 MNHEY, CDR2 SVGAGI. The chain's CDR3 is CASRIQGADSPLHF. DNA for the CDR3: TGTGCCAGCAGGATACAGGGGGCCGATTCACCCCTCCACTTT.

Concerning this clone itself: The sample carries other DNA sequences with the same CDR3. This chain uses TRBV18 with TRBJ1-1; 8 nucleotides match TRBD1. Germline V gene data show CDR1 as KGHSH and CDR2 as LQKENI. V shed 4 bases, J shed 3 bases, and the junction held 4 bases outside the gene matches. CDR3 length: 14 residues. In DNA form, the CDR3 reads TGTGCCAGCTCACTGACAGGGGTAGACACTGAAGCTTTCTTT. Its protein product is CASSLTGVDTEAFF.